What follows describes a single T cell receptor beta chain. As yet, its antigen is unknown. The V end was cut by 7 bases, the J end by 4 bases, with 17 bases between. The CDR3 runs 14 residues. Looked up from germline, CDR1 is GTSNPN and CDR2 is SVGIG (reference sequence). This sample stems from a study of cytomegalovirus exposure and HLA in healthy donors. Study-wide points: With later analysis, a missense DCLRE1C variant became linked to TCR beta V- and J-gene trimming.

In nominal health when sampled, donors likely had unrecorded immune exposures nonetheless. PCR amplification relied on 60 Vbeta primers (plus 13 Jbeta primers). Clones were read by immunoSEQ multiplex PCR, and TCRdb kept only the in-frame ones, dropping some. The specimen's table records about 120,000 clones. Specimen: PBMCs. The TCR was taken from a man younger than 35 in good health and CMV-seronegative. J is TRBJ1-5 and V is TRBV30, with D uncertain. The CDR3 region has the DNA TGTGCCTACCAGACGGGAGACGGTAATCAGCCCCAGCATTTT. This gives the protein CAYQTGDGNQPQHF.